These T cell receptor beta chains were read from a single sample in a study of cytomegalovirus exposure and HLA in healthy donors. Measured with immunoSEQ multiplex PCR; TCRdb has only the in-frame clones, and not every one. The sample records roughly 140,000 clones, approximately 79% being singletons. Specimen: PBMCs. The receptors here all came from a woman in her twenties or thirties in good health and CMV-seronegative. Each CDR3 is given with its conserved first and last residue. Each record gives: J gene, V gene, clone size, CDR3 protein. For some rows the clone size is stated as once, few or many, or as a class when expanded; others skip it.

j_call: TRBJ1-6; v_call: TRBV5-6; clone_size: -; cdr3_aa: CASSSRTGSTLHF
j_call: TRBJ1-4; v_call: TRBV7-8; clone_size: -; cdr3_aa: CASSFGTVDEKLFF
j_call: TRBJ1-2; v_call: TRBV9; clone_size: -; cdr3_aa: CASSVGDRGYYGYTF
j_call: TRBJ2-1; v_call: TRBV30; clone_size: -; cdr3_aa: CAWRASGGPYNEQFF
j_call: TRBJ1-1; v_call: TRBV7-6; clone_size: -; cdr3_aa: CASSSLGGTEAFF
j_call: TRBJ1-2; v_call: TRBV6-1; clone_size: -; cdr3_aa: CASSPGDYGYTF
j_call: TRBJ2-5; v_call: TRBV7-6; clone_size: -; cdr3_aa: CASSLDGEETQYF
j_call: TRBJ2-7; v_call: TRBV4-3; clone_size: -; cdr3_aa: CASSQATEGFSEQYF
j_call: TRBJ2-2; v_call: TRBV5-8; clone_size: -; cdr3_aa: CASSLHSTGELFF
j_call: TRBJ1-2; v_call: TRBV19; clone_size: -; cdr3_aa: CASSIVNGIGYTF
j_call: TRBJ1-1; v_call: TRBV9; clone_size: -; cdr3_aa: CASSSQTALNTEAFF
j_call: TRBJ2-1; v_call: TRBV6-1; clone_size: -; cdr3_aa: CASSTGNEQFF
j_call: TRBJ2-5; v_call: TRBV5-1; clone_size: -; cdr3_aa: CASSPDRTGETQYF
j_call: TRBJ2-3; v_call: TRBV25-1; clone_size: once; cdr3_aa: CASSARVFGTDTQYF
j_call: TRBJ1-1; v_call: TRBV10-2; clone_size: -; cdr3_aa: CASLQGFTEAFF
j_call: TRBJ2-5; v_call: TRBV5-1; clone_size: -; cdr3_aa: CASSLGSAGETQYF
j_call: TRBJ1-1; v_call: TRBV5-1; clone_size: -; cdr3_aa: CASSSDRANTEAFF
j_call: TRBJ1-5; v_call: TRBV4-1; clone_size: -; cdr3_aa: CASSQEHYQPQHF
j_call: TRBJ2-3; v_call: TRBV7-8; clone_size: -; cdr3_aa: CASSTELADSTDTQYF
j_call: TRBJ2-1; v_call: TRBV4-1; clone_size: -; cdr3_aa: CASSQDQSGPIRFF
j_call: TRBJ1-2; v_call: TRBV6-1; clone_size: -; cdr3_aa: CASSGPGGTGYTF
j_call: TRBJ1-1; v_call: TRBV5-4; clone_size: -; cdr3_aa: CASSLRTLGVNTEAFF
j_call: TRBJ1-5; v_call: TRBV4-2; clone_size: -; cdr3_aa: CASSQEGDSNQPQHF
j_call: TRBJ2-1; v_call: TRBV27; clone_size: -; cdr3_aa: CASSLLVSVDEQFF
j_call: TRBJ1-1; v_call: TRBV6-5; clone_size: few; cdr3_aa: CASMNSRNTEAFF
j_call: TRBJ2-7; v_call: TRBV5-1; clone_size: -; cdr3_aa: CASSLGQLSSYEQYF
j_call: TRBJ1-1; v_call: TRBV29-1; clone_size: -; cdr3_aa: CSVERQLSTEAFF
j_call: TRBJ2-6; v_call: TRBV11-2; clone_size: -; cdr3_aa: CASSVIYREIQSGANVLTF
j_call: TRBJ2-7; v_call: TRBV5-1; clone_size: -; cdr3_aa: CASSLAGQGLGEQYF
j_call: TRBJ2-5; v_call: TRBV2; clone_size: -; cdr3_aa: CASISAGEQETQYF
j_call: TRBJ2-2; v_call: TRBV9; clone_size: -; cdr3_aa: CASSAPGTGITGELFF
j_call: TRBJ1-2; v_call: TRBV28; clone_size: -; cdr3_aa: CASTSGGSSYGYTF
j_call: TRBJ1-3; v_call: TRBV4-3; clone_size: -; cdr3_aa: CASSHRGSNTIYF
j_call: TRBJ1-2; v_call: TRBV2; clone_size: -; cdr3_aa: CASSEVRDRVSYGYTF
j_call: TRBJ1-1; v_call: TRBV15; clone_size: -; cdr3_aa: CATSRGGRGTEAFF
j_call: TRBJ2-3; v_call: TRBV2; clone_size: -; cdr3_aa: CASSRLAGGPSTDTQYF
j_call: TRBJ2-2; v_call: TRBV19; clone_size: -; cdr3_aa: CASSLLQGNTGELFF
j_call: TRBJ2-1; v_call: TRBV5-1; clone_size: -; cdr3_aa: CASSLAAGGYNEQFF
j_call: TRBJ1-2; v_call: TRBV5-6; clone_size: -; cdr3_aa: CASSSLQGLYGYTF
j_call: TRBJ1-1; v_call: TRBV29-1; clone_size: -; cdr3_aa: CSVEREGTEAFF
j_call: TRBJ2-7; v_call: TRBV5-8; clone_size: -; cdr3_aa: CASSIRTSYEQYF
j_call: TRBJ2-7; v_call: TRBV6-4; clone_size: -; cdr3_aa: CASSDLLAGGAYEQYF
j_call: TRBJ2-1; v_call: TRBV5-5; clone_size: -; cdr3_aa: CASSHAVQGAINEQFF
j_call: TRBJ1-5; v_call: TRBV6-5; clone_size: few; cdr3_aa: CASGTGFSNQPQHF
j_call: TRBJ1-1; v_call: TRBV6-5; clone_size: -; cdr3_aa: CASSQDTLNTEAFF
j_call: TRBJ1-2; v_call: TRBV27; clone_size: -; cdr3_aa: CASSPSIGVANYGYTF
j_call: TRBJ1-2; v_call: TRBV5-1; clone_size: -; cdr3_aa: CASSFLGEGDGYTF
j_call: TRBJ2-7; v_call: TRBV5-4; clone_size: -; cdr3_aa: CASSLEGTGILYEQYF
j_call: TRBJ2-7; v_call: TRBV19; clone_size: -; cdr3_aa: CASSTLGSYEQYF
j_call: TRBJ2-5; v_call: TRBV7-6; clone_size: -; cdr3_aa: CASSPGLAGGRETQYF
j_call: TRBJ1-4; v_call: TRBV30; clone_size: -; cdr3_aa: CAWSPGVDEKLFF
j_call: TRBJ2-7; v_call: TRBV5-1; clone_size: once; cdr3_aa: CASSARDSSYEQYF
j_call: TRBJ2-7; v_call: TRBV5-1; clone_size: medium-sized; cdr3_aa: CASSLAAGAYEQYF
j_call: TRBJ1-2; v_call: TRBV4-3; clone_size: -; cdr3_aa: CASSSDPTGGYGYTF
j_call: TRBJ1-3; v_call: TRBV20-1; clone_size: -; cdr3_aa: CSAARDYAIYF
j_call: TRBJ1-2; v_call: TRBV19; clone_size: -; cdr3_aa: CASSIGGDYGYTF